These 6 T cell receptor beta chains originate from one sample sequenced in a study of T cell responses to AZD1222 COVID-19 vaccine (dated by TCRdb to the early 2020s). Receptor amplification or capture employed the immunoSEQ multiplex PCR assay. The table was pulled from immuneACCESS by TCRdb, which kept in-frame rearrangements only. Such tables lose some clones; where checked, under half of the loss comes from unresolved V genes, and the rest has no known cause. The sample table holds approximately 190,000 clones, of which 80% to 95% were seen once. Less than 1.5% of the sample rests with the top ten. Sample time point, as interpreted from the label and publication: baseline before first vaccination. Specimen: peripheral blood, collected on day 0 of AZD1222 vaccination. The source is an adult in good health.

J is TRBJ1-2 and V is TRBV7-2; D might be TRBD1 (6 bases). The germline V and J ends were trimmed by 4 bases and 8 bases, with 14 bases remaining between them. The CDR3 length is 13 residues. The germline CDR1 and CDR2 sequences are SGHTA and FQGNSA. The CDR3, as DNA: TGTGCCAGCAGCTCAGGGGTGGGGGAAGGCTACACCTTC. Its protein is CASSSGVGEGYTF.

V is TRBV9 and J is TRBJ1-3; D gene unclear. Germline CDR1 SGDLS, CDR2 YYNGEE. This CDR3 region has 16 residues. Trimming shortened V by 0 bases and J by 0 bases, and 10 bases separated the two germline ends. The CDR3 protein is CASSVATVNSGNTIYF. CDR3 nucleotides: TGTGCCAGCAGCGTAGCTACGGTTAACTCTGGAAACACCATATATTTT.

V and J are TRBV5-4 and TRBJ2-7; perhaps TRBD2 as D (6 bases). The V end lost 8 bases, the J end lost 3 bases, and 21 bases lay between the germline ends. The CDR3 runs to 15 residues. CDR1 and CDR2 (germline): SGHNT, YYREEE (reference sequence). CDR3 bases: TGTGCCAGTACGGTAGGTGCGGGACCGCTCTACGAGCAGTACTTC. Translating it yields CASTVGAGPLYEQYF.

The chain combines TRBV6-2 or TRBV6-3 with TRBJ2-7, with no clear D. The CDR3 extends over 12 amino acids. V was clipped by 6 bases and J by 1 base, with 7 bases between them. Looked up from germline, CDR1 is MNHEY and CDR2 is SVGEGT. Here the CDR3 reads CASSPRSYEQYF. Here the CDR3 DNA reads TGTGCCAGCAGCCCCAGGTCCTACGAGCAGTACTTC.

The chain employs TRBV4-3 and TRBJ2-5, with TRBD2 identical over 12 bases. The CDR3 sequence is 16 residues long. V shed 6 bases, J shed 5 bases, and the junction held 10 bases outside the gene matches. The germline V gene encodes CDR1 LGHNA and CDR2 YSLEER. For the CDR3, the DNA is TGCGCCAGCAGTACCTGGGCTAGCGGGGGGGGCGAGACCCAGTACTTC. Translation gives CASSTWASGGGETQYF.

V is TRBV5-1 and J is TRBJ1-4; D remains unclear. With 0 bases removed from V and 6 bases from J, the gap between germline ends came to 9 bases. CDR1 and CDR2 (germline): SGHRS, YFSETQ. CDR3 length equals 14 residues. CDR3 amino acids: CASSLAGVDEKLFF. Written as DNA, the CDR3 is TGCGCCAGCAGCTTGGCCGGGGTGGATGAAAAACTGTTTTTT.